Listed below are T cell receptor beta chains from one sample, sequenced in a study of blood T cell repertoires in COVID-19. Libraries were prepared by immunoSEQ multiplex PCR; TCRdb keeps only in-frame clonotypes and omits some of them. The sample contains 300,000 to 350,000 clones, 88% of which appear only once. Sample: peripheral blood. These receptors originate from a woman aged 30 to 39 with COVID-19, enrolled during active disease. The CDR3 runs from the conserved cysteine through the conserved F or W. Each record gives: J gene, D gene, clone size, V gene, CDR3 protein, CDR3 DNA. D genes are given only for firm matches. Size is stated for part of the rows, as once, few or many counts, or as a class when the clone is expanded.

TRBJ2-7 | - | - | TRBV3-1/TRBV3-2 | CASSPETESSYEQYF | TGTGCCAGCAGCCCTGAGACAGAAAGCTCCTACGAGCAGTACTTC
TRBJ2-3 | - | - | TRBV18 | CASSLFGSTDTQYF | TGTGCCAGCTCACTTTTCGGGAGCACAGATACGCAGTATTTT
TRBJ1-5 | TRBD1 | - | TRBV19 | CASSSGQAFNQPQHF | TGTGCCAGTAGCTCCGGACAGGCCTTCAATCAGCCCCAGCATTTT
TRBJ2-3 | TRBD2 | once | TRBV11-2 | CASRPTSGVTDTQYF | TGTGCCAGCAGACCTACTAGCGGGGTAACAGATACGCAGTATTTT
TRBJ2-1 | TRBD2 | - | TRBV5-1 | CASSRSTSGGPSSYNEQFF | TGCGCCAGCAGTCGGTCGACTAGCGGGGGGCCCAGCTCCTACAATGAGCAGTTCTTC
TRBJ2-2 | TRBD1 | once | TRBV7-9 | CATGTDLTGELFF | TGTGCCACTGGGACAGACTTGACCGGGGAGCTGTTTTTT
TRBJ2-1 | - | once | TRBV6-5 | CASSSPTRAYNEQFF | TGTGCCAGCAGTTCCCCGACTAGGGCCTACAATGAGCAGTTCTTC
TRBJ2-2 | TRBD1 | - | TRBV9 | CASSQAEQGAMFTGELFF | TGTGCCAGCAGCCAGGCCGAACAGGGGGCCATGTTCACCGGGGAGCTGTTTTTT
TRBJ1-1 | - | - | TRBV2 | CASSELRGLTEAFF | TGTGCCAGCAGTGAGTTAAGGGGTCTCACTGAAGCTTTCTTT
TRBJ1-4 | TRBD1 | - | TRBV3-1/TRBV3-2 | CASSQGFRRTGNEKLFF | TGTGCCAGCAGCCAAGGATTTAGAAGGACAGGGAATGAAAAACTGTTTTTT
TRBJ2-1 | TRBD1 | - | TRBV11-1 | CASSPSGQGAYEQFF | TGTGCCAGCAGCCCCTCGGGACAGGGGGCTTATGAGCAGTTCTTC
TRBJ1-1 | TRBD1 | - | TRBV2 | CAARTGTNTEAFF | TGTGCCGCAAGGACAGGAACTAACACTGAAGCTTTCTTT
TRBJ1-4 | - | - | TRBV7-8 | CASSWGLGEKLFF | TGTGCCAGCAGCTGGGGGCTTGGGGAAAAACTGTTTTTT
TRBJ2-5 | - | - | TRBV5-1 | CASSRLPGVEETQYF | TGCGCCAGCAGCCGTCTTCCCGGGGTCGAGGAGACCCAGTACTTC
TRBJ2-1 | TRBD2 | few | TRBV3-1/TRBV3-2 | CASSLLASEGQFF | TGTGCCAGCAGCCTACTAGCGTCGGAGGGGCAGTTCTTC
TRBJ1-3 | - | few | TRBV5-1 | CASNTGTGNTIYF | TGCGCCAGCAACACAGGGACTGGAAACACCATATATTTT
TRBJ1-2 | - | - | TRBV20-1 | CSASRTDYGYTF | TGCAGTGCTAGTCGGACAGACTATGGCTACACCTTC
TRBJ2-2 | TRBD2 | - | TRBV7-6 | CASSLEAGGILGAGELFF | TGTGCCAGCAGCTTAGAAGCCGGGGGGATCCTCGGGGCCGGGGAGCTGTTTTTT
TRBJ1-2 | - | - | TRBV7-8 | CASSPRLNGYTF | TGTGCCAGCAGCCCCAGACTAAATGGCTACACCTTC
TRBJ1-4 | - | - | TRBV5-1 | CASSLQGGNEKLFF | TGCGCCAGCAGCTTACAGGGCGGGAATGAAAAACTGTTTTTT
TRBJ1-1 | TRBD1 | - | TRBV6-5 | CASSFDRGATEAFF | TGTGCCAGCAGTTTCGACAGGGGAGCAACTGAAGCTTTCTTT
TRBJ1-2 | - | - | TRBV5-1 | CASSGGTGRGGYTF | TGCGCCAGCAGCGGAGGTACAGGGAGAGGTGGCTACACCTTC
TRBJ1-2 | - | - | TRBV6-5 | CASSYFPYYGYTF | TGTGCCAGCAGTTATTTTCCCTACTATGGCTACACCTTC
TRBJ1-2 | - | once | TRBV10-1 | CASSARANYGYTF | TGCGCCAGCAGCGCCAGGGCTAACTATGGCTACACCTTC
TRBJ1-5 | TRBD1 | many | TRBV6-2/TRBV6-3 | CASSFWTGGNQPQHF | TGTGCCAGCAGTTTTTGGACAGGGGGAAATCAGCCCCAGCATTTT
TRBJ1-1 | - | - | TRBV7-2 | CASSINAVNTEAFF | TGTGCCAGCAGCATAAATGCGGTGAACACTGAAGCTTTCTTT
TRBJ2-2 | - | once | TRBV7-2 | CASSSLNTGELFF | TGTGCCAGCAGCTCATTGAACACCGGGGAGCTGTTTTTT
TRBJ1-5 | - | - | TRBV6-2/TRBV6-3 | CASSYGQLIYSNQPQHF | TGTGCCAGCAGTTACGGACAGCTTATATATAGCAATCAGCCCCAGCATTTT
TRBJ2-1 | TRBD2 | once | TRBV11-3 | CASSLGGINNEQFF | TGTGCCAGCAGCTTGGGAGGGATAAACAATGAGCAGTTCTTC